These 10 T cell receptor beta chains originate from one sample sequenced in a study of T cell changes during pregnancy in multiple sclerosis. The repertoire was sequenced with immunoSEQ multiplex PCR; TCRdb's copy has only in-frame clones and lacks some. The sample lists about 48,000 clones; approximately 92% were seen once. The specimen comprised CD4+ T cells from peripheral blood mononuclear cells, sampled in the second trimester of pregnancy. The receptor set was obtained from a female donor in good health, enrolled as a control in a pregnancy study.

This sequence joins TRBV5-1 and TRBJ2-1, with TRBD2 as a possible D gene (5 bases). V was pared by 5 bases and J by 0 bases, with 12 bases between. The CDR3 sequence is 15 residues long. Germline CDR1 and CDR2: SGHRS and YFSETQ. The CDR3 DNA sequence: TGCGCCAGCAGTTCGGGCGGGCCCTCCTACAATGAGCAGTTCTTC. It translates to CASSSGGPSYNEQFF.

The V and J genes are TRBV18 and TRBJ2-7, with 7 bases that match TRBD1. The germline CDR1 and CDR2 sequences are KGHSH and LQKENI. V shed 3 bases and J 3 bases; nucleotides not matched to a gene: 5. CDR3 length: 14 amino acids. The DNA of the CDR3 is TGTGCCAGCTCACCGGGACAGAATTACTACGAGCAGTACTTC. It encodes CASSPGQNYYEQYF.

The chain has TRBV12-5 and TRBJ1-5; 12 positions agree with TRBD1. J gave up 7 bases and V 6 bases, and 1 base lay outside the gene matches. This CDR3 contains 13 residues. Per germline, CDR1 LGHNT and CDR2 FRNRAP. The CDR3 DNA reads TGTGCTAGTGGGGGACAGGGGGCCCAGCCCCAGCATTTT. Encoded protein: CASGGQGAQPQHF.

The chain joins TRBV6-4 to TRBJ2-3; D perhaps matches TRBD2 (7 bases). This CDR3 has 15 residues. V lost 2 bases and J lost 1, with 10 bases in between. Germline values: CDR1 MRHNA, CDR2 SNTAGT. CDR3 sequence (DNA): TGTGCCAGCAGTGACGGCGGGGGCGGCACAGATACGCAGTATTTT. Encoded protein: CASSDGGGGTDTQYF.

CDR3 in DNA: TGTGCCAGCTCACCCGACATGACTGGAAACACCATATATTTT. Its translation: CASSPDMTGNTIYF. The chain employs TRBV18 and TRBJ1-3; D gene unclear. Germline CDR1 reads KGHSH; CDR2 reads LQKENI. Trimming removed 3 bases at V and 2 bases at J, with 8 bases between. The CDR3 runs to 14 residues. Full variable domain (remainder filled in from reference TRBV18 and TRBJ1-3): NAGVMQNPRHLVRRRGQEARLRCSPMKGHSHVYWYRQLPEEGLKFMVYLQKENIIDESGMPKERFSAEFPKEGPSILRIQQVVRGDSAAYFCASSPDMTGNTIYFGEGSWLTVV.

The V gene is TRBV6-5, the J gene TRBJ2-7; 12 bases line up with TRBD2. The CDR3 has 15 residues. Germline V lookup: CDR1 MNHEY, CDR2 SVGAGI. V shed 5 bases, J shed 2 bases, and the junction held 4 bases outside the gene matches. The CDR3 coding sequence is TGTGCCAGCAGTCGGACTAGCGGGACCCCCTACGAGCAGTACTTC. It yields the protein CASSRTSGTPYEQYF.

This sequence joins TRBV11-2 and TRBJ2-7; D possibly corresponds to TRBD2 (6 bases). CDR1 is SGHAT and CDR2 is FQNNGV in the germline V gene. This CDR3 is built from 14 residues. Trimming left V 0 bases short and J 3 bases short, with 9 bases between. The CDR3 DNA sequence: TGTGCCAGCAGCTTAGAAGGCGGGATCTACGAGCAGTACTTC. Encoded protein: CASSLEGGIYEQYF.

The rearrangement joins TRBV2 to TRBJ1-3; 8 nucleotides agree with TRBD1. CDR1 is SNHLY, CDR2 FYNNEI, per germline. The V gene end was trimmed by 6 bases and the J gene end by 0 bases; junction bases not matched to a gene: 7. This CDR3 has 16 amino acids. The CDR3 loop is CASRSDRATSGNTIYF. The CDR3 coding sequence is TGTGCCAGCAGGTCGGACAGGGCCACCTCTGGAAACACCATATATTTT. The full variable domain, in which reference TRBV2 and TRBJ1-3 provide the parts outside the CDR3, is EPEVTQTPSHQVTQMGQEVILRCVPISNHLYFYWYRQILGQKVEFLVSFYNNEISEKSEIFDDQFSVERPDGSNFTLKIRSTKLEDSAMYFCASRSDRATSGNTIYFGEGSWLTVV.

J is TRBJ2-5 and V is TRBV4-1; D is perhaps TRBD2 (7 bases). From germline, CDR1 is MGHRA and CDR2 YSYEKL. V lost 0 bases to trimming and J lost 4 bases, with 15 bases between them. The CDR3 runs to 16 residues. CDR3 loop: CASSQDRGASRETQYF. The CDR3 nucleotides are TGCGCCAGCAGCCAAGATCGGGGGGCTTCTCGAGAGACCCAGTACTTC.

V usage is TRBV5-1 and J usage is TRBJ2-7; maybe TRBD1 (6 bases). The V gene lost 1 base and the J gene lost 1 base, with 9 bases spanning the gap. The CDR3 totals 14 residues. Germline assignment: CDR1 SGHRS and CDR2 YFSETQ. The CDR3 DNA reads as TGCGCCAGCAGCTTGCCAGGGGAGTCCTACGAGCAGTACTTC. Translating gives CASSLPGESYEQYF.